The 23 T cell receptor beta chains reported below all come from one sample, sequenced in a study of shared clonotypes between healthy human individuals (dated by TCRdb to 2018 to 2021). CD8 naive samples were obtained by positive selection for CCR7 among CD45RO-negative cells, yielding a CD45RA+CCR7+ population from which TemRA cells were excluded. Receptors were amplified or captured by the immunoSEQ multiplex PCR assay. TCRdb provides this immuneACCESS table in a form limited to in-frame rearrangements. Some clones are lacking; in checked studies, under half of them reflect an unresolved V gene, and why the rest are absent is not known. For this sample there are approximately 840,000 clones; 90% to 98% appear just once. Less than 0.25% of the sample is in the top ten clones. The specimen sequenced was naive CD8+ T cells sorted from blood. The label giving this sample's cell subset or site can be read as: CD45RA+CCR7+. These receptors were taken from a man younger than 45 in good health.

The CDR3 DNA sequence: TGCGCCAGCAGCTTTATTCCCAGGACAGATACGCAGTATTTT. Protein product: CASSFIPRTDTQYF. The rearrangement joins TRBV5-1 to TRBJ2-3, with no clear D. Per germline, CDR1 SGHRS and CDR2 YFSETQ. V lost 2 bases and J 3 bases, leaving 10 bases between the germline ends. The CDR3 loop spans 14 amino acids.

This rearrangement joins TRBV29-1 to TRBJ2-7; the match to TRBD2 covers 15 bases. The germline CDR1 and CDR2 sequences are SQVTM and ANQGSEA. V was pared by 4 bases and J by 2 bases, with 6 bases of the junction left unmatched. The CDR3 extends over 16 amino acids. CDR3 in amino acids: CSVGGTSGRNPYEQYF. The DNA for the CDR3 is TGCAGCGTTGGCGGGACTAGCGGGAGGAACCCCTACGAGCAGTACTTC.

The genes are TRBV10-1 and TRBJ2-1, with D possibly being TRBD1 (6 bases). The CDR3 spans 14 residues. The V gene's germline CDR1 is WNHNN and CDR2 SYGVQD (reference sequence). With 3 bases removed from V and 2 bases from J, the gap between germline ends came to 8 bases. The CDR3: CASSDRTAYNEQFF. CDR3 sequence (DNA): TGCGCCAGCAGTGACCGGACAGCCTACAATGAGCAGTTCTTC.

The chain links TRBV29-1 to TRBJ2-7; 11 bases are a match to TRBD2. V lost 6 bases and J lost 3; bases outside the gene matches: 10. Looked up from germline, CDR1 is SQVTM and CDR2 is ANQGSEA. The CDR3 runs 15 residues. CDR3 sequence reads: CSVVLTSGRGYEQYF. CDR3 DNA: TGCAGCGTCGTATTAACTAGCGGGAGAGGCTACGAGCAGTACTTC.

V usage is TRBV10-2 and J usage is TRBJ1-1, with TRBD1 matching 8 bases. The junction had 7 bases not matched to a gene; V was cut back by 7 bases and J by 0 bases. The germline V gene has CDR1 WSHSY and CDR2 SAAADI. The CDR3 totals 15 residues. Written as DNA, the CDR3 is TGCGCCAGCACCGGACAGGGAATCTTGAACACTGAAGCTTTCTTT. Residues: CASTGQGILNTEAFF.

This chain uses TRBV7-9 with TRBJ2-2; TRBD2 matches at 10 bases. V shed 5 bases and J 7 bases; nucleotides not matched to a gene: 13. CDR3 length equals 17 residues. Germline V CDR1 and CDR2: SEHNR, FQNEAQ (reference sequence). The CDR3 DNA reads as TGTGCCAGCAGCCTCACGTGGAGCGGGAGGGCCGACGGGGAGCTGTTTTTT. This gives the protein CASSLTWSGRADGELFF.

The chain uses TRBV7-9 and TRBJ2-1; 7 bases map to TRBD1. Germline trimming cut 6 bases from V and 1 base from J; bases unmatched to any gene: 12. From germline, CDR1 is SEHNR and CDR2 FQNEAQ (reference sequence). The CDR3 is made up of 17 amino acids. The CDR3 nucleotides are TGTGCCAGCAGTTCACCCCAGGGGGTTTCATCCTACAATGAGCAGTTCTTC. It codes for CASSSPQGVSSYNEQFF. Full variable domain (remainder filled in from reference TRBV7-9 and TRBJ2-1): DTGVSQNPRHKITKRGQNVTFRCDPISEHNRLYWYRQTLGQGPEFLTYFQNEAQLEKSRLLSDRFSAERPKGSFSTLEIQRTEQGDSAMYLCASSSPQGVSSYNEQFFGPGTRLTVL.

The V and J genes are TRBV11-2 and TRBJ2-5; no reliable D call. This CDR3 region has 13 residues. Germline lookup yields CDR1 SGHAT and CDR2 FQNNGV. Trimming cost V 4 bases and J 5 bases, with 11 bases left between them. The chain's CDR3 is CASSWRSLETQYF. DNA for the CDR3: TGTGCCAGCAGCTGGCGCTCCCTGGAGACCCAGTACTTC.

The chain combines TRBV28 with TRBJ1-4; no firm D call. The CDR3 is made up of 14 amino acids. CDR1 and CDR2 from the germline V gene are MDHEN and SYDVKM. V dropped 7 bases and J dropped 4 bases, with 13 bases sitting between them. CDR3 coding DNA: TGTGCCAGCAAACCCAGTAACTATAATGAAAAACTGTTTTTT. This encodes CASKPSNYNEKLFF.

Worth noting for this clone: This sample also contains other DNA sequences that code for the same CDR3. This chain connects TRBV29-1 to TRBJ1-1, with D possibly TRBD1 on 6 matching bases. Trimming removed 7 bases at V and 0 bases at J, with 9 bases between. Germline lookup yields CDR1 SQVTM and CDR2 ANQGSEA. The CDR3 consists of 12 residues. The CDR3 DNA reads as TGCAGCGGAAGGGGGATGAACACTGAAGCTTTCTTT. Translation: CSGRGMNTEAFF.

The chain links TRBV27 to TRBJ1-1; D possibly corresponds to TRBD1 (5 bases). The CDR3 consists of 14 residues. Trimming took off 6 bases at V and 1 base at J, with 12 bases between the two ends. The germline gives CDR1 MNHEY, CDR2 SMNVEV (reference sequence). CDR3 protein: CASSLRGQNTEAFF. The CDR3 nucleotides are TGTGCCAGCAGCCTCCGGGGCCAGAACACTGAAGCTTTCTTT.

The chain couples TRBV28 to TRBJ1-1; 7 bases align to TRBD1. The CDR3 runs to 13 residues. V lost 6 bases and J lost 6; bases outside the gene matches: 7. From germline, CDR1 is MDHEN and CDR2 SYDVKM. The CDR3 spells CASSWDSWAEAFF. The CDR3 region has the DNA TGTGCCAGCAGCTGGGACAGCTGGGCTGAAGCTTTCTTT.

V gene TRBV7-9 combines with J gene TRBJ2-7; TRBD1 matches at 8 bases. With 6 bases clipped from V and 7 bases from J, the junction kept 14 bases outside the gene matches. Germline lookup yields CDR1 SEHNR and CDR2 FQNEAQ (reference sequence). This CDR3 contains 15 residues. CDR3 DNA: TGTGCCAGCAGGCGGGTTGACAGGGGCGGTTTAGAGCAGTACTTC. Encoded protein: CASRRVDRGGLEQYF.

The chain recombines TRBV5-3 with TRBJ2-7; D is perhaps TRBD2 (5 bases). TRBV5-3 falls under the ORF class, with uncertain function. Trimming left V 1 base short and J 3 bases short, with 8 bases between. The CDR3 contains 13 residues. The CDR3 loop reads CARSLTGSYEQYF. CDR3 DNA sequence: TGTGCCAGAAGCTTGACGGGGAGCTACGAGCAGTACTTC.

The CDR3 region is CASSQQVGAGLYEQYF. Written as DNA, the CDR3 is TGCGCCAGCAGCCAGCAAGTGGGGGCAGGCCTCTACGAGCAGTACTTC. The chain joins TRBV4-1 to TRBJ2-7, with D possibly matching TRBD1 (6 bases). Germline CDR1 reads MGHRA; CDR2 reads YSYEKL. V lost 3 bases, J lost 3 bases, and 18 bases lay in between. The CDR3 has 16 amino acids.

V and J are TRBV7-9 and TRBJ2-3; D remains unclear. CDR1 and CDR2 (germline): SEHNR, FQNEAQ (reference sequence). V lost 4 bases and J 2 bases, leaving 10 bases between the germline ends. The CDR3 sequence is 14 residues long. In nucleotides, the CDR3 is TGTGCCAGCAGCTCGAAGACAAACACAGATACGCAGTATTTT. As protein: CASSSKTNTDTQYF.

V gene TRBV7-8 combines with J gene TRBJ2-7, with D possibly matching TRBD1 (5 bases). The CDR3 length is 13 residues. V lost 6 bases to trimming and J lost 0 bases, with 9 bases between them. In germline, CDR1 is SGHVS, CDR2 FQNEAQ. The chain's CDR3 is CASRTGISYEQYF. For the CDR3, the DNA is TGTGCCAGCAGAACAGGTATCTCCTACGAGCAGTACTTC.

The V call is TRBV6-6, the J call TRBJ1-1; TRBD1 aligns across 7 bases. Germline CDR1 and CDR2: MNHNY and SVGAGI (reference sequence). This CDR3 contains 13 residues. The V and J ends lost 7 bases and 6 bases, in that order; junction bases with no gene match: 8. The CDR3 bases are TGTGCCAGCACCGATGGGACAGCCTCTGAAGCTTTCTTT. It specifies CASTDGTASEAFF.

The rearrangement links TRBV9 to TRBJ2-3, with 7 bases fitting TRBD2. V shed 4 bases and J 5 bases; nucleotides not matched to a gene: 1. This CDR3 has 12 amino acids. Germline V gives CDR1 SGDLS, CDR2 YYNGEE. The CDR3 sequence: CASSTSVDTQYF. In DNA, the CDR3 is TGTGCCAGCAGCACTAGCGTAGATACGCAGTATTTT.

The rearrangement links TRBV27 to TRBJ1-1; 9 bases are shared with TRBD1. Trimming took 4 bases from V and 4 from J; bases not matched to a gene: 10. Germline values: CDR1 MNHEY, CDR2 SMNVEV (reference sequence). The CDR3 consists of 16 residues. For the CDR3, the DNA is TGTGCCAGCAGTTCCCTGAACAGGGGGCTGATCACTGAAGCTTTCTTT. Encoded protein: CASSSLNRGLITEAFF.

The CDR3 nucleotides read TGTGCCAGCAGCTTGGACGGATTGGGGTCATCCTACGAGCAGTACTTC. Amino acids: CASSLDGLGSSYEQYF. This rearrangement joins TRBV5-5 to TRBJ2-7; D remains unclear. Per germline, CDR1 SGHKS and CDR2 YYEKEE (reference sequence). With 0 bases removed from V and 1 base from J, the gap between germline ends came to 14 bases. CDR3 size: 16 residues.

V usage is TRBV4-1 and J usage is TRBJ2-7, with 7 bases that match TRBD1. V was pared by 4 bases and J by 3 bases, with 21 bases of the junction left unmatched. The CDR3 is 19 residues long. Germline CDR1 reads MGHRA; CDR2 reads YSYEKL. The CDR3 nucleotides are TGCGCCAGCAGCCCGAAAGCAGGACAACAGGGGCCTCACGTCTACGAGCAGTACTTC. Protein sequence: CASSPKAGQQGPHVYEQYF.

This rearrangement joins TRBV7-6 to TRBJ2-7; the D call may be TRBD1 or TRBD2 (5 bases each). The length of the CDR3 is 14 residues. Germline lookup yields CDR1 SGHVS and CDR2 FNYEAQ. V lost 4 bases and J lost 0, with 10 bases in between. CDR3 sequence reads: CASSSRDRSYEQYF. CDR3 DNA: TGTGCCAGCAGCTCCCGGGACCGCTCCTACGAGCAGTACTTC.